The 25 T cell receptor beta chains below all came from one sample that was sequenced in a study of spatial heterogeneity in lung cancer. Study-level points and caveats: Counts of expanded intratumoral alpha and beta TCRs tracked tumor mutation counts.

TCRdb analysed the 5' RACE reads with MiXCR anew, one entry per CDR3 protein. The repertoire holds about 14,000 distinct CDR3 sequences, with around 4.7% as singletons. The time point denotes: sample taken at primary tumor resection. These TCRs' antigens remain unknown. Sequencing was performed on lung tumor tissue, taken at surgery. The receptors originated from a female donor with early-stage non-small cell lung cancer.

This clonotype was seen many times. This beta chain came through as a stray read in a library set up for alpha chains, and its size says little. The V and J genes are TRBV28 and TRBJ2-7; 12 bases agree with TRBD2. CDR1 and CDR2 (germline): MDHEN, SYDVKM. The CDR3 is 13 residues long. The trim removed 10 bases at V and 3 bases at J, leaving 4 bases unmatched. DNA for the CDR3: TGTGCCACCGGACTAGCGGGGTTCTACGAGCAGTACTTC. It encodes CATGLAGFYEQYF. Full variable domain (outside the CDR3, taken from reference TRBV28 and TRBJ2-7): DVKVTQSSRYLVKRTGEKVFLECVQDMDHENMFWYRQDPGLGLRLIYFSYDVKMKEKGDIPEGYSVSREKKERFSLILESASTNQTSMYLCATGLAGFYEQYFGPGTRLTVT.

There are many counts of this clonotype. The library was built for alpha chains, so this beta chain is an off-target read and its size means little. V gene TRBV7-9 combines with J gene TRBJ2-2; tentatively, D is TRBD2 (6 bases). CDR3 size: 18 residues. The germline V and J ends were trimmed by 2 bases and 6 bases, with 22 bases remaining between them. Germline V lookup: CDR1 SEHNR, CDR2 FQNEAQ (reference sequence). CDR3 amino acids: CASSLYGDGGEGPGELFF. The CDR3 DNA sequence: TGTGCCAGCAGCTTATATGGGGACGGCGGGGAAGGGCCCGGGGAGCTGTTTTTT.

This clonotype was detected many times. This beta chain was picked up by a library intended for alpha chains and is off target, so its count carries little meaning. This rearrangement joins TRBV15 to TRBJ2-3; 8 bases are shared with TRBD1. After removal of 0 bases from V and 14 bases from J, the junction contained 13 bases not matched to a gene. The CDR3 consists of 15 residues. The germline V gene encodes CDR1 LNHNV and CDR2 YYDKDF (reference sequence). CDR3 in amino acids: CATSREGQGLNSGYF. CDR3 nucleotide sequence: TGTGCCACCAGCAGAGAAGGACAGGGATTGAATTCAGGGTATTTT. The full variable domain, its missing parts supplied by reference TRBV15 and TRBJ2-3, is DAMVIQNPRYQVTQFGKPVTLSCSQTLNHNVMYWYQQKSSQAPKLLFHYYDKDFNNEADTPDNFQSRRPNTSFCFLDIRSPGLGDTAMYLCATSREGQGLNSGYFGPGTRLTVL.

This clonotype was seen at least ten times. A library prepared for alpha chains yielded this beta chain as an off-target read; its size is of little meaning. The rearrangement links TRBV2 to TRBJ2-1; 10 positions agree with TRBD2. CDR3 size: 13 residues. V trimming: 8 bases; J trimming: 6 bases; junction bases outside the gene matches: 4. Germline V lookup: CDR1 SNHLY, CDR2 FYNNEI. The CDR3 is CASLLAGANEQFF. The CDR3 coding sequence is TGTGCCAGCTTGCTAGCGGGGGCCAATGAGCAGTTCTTC.

Remarks on this clonotype: The limits of the CDR3 on the DNA are not certain, so only TCRdb's listed CDR3 is given. This beta chain appears as a stray read in a library generated for alpha chains; its size is not informative. The genes are TRBV21-1 and TRBJ2-1; the D call TRBD1 from the table was never checked on the DNA. TRBV21-1 is a pseudogene. The CDR3 length equals 20 residues, ends included. CDR3 region: CASSKGDIGSSTSGRAEQFF.

This clonotype was counted between two and nine times. Because this beta chain is a stray read in a library intended to capture alpha chains, its abundance should not be given much weight. The chain recombines TRBV7-2 with TRBJ1-5, with D hard to call. V was pared by 1 base and J by 4 bases, with 5 bases between. The CDR3 totals 13 residues. Germline V lookup: CDR1 SGHTA, CDR2 FQGNSA. The CDR3 here is CASSLGANQPQHF. As DNA, the CDR3 is TGTGCCAGCAGCTTAGGGGCTAATCAGCCCCAGCATTTT.

This clonotype was recorded many times. This beta chain is an unintended read in a library built for alpha chains; its size means little. CDR3 region: CASSLQTGINYGYTF. The CDR3 coding sequence is TGTGCCAGCAGCCTTCAAACAGGGATTAACTATGGCTACACCTTC. The chain employs TRBV3-1 and TRBJ1-2; maybe TRBD1 (6 bases). CDR1 is LGHDT and CDR2 is YNNKEL in the germline V gene (reference sequence). V was clipped by 4 bases and J by 1 base, with 13 bases between them. CDR3 size: 15 residues.

This clonotype was seen many times. The library was built for alpha chains, so this beta chain is an off-target read and its size means little. The V call is TRBV10-3, the J call TRBJ2-7; weak D call: TRBD1 (5 bases). Germline-derived CDR1 and CDR2 are ENHRY and SYGVKD. Trimming took 3 bases from V and 0 from J, leaving 12 bases between them. This CDR3 contains 15 residues. The DNA for the CDR3 is TGTGCCATCAGTGACCGCGCGACAGCCTCCTACGAGCAGTACTTC. This codes for CAISDRATASYEQYF.

This clonotype was counted many times. The library was designed around alpha chains, so this beta chain is a stray read whose abundance carries little weight. The V call is TRBV5-4, the J call TRBJ1-2; TRBD1 matches 7 bases. After removal of 4 bases from V and 4 bases from J, the junction contained 7 bases not matched to a gene. This CDR3 is built from 14 residues. Germline lookup yields CDR1 SGHNT and CDR2 YYREEE (reference sequence). The chain's CDR3 is CASSHSTGLYGYTF. The CDR3 coding sequence is TGTGCCAGCAGCCACTCGACAGGGCTCTATGGCTACACCTTC.

This clonotype has at least ten counts. This beta chain came through as a stray read in a library set up for alpha chains, and its size says little. The rearrangement links TRBV6-1 to TRBJ1-5; no clear D. Trimming cost V 2 bases and J 6 bases, with 5 bases left between them. The CDR3 covers 12 residues. Germline V gene data show CDR1 as MNHNS and CDR2 as SASEGT. This CDR3 reads CASSEPSQPQHF. The CDR3 DNA sequence: TGTGCCAGCAGTGAACCTAGTCAGCCCCAGCATTTT.

This clonotype was picked up a small number of times. This beta chain turned up in a library designed for alpha chains; as an off-target read, its abundance says little. The V gene is TRBV20-1, the J gene TRBJ2-3; 8 nucleotides align to TRBD2. Germline trimming cut 0 bases from V and 5 bases from J; bases unmatched to any gene: 13. CDR1 is DFQATT, CDR2 SNEGSKA, per germline (reference sequence). The CDR3 length is 17 residues. The CDR3 protein is CSARDITGGLRIDTQYF. In DNA form, the CDR3 reads TGCAGTGCTAGAGATATAACGGGGGGGCTGCGTATAGATACGCAGTATTTT.

There are many counts of this clonotype. This beta chain was picked up by a library intended for alpha chains and is off target, so its count carries little meaning. The V call is TRBV7-2, the J call TRBJ1-2; D may be TRBD1 (6 bases). Germline CDR1 is SGHTA and CDR2 is FQGNSA. This CDR3 is 14 amino acids long. Trimming took off 7 bases at V and 4 bases at J, with 16 bases between the two ends. CDR3 region: CASNTLGAGYGYTF. The CDR3 region has the DNA TGTGCCAGCAACACGCTGGGGGCGGGCTATGGCTACACCTTC.

This clonotype showed up many times. With the library built for alpha chains, this beta chain is off target and its frequency is not meaningful. The CDR3 region has the DNA TGTGCCAGCAGCCCGGGACTAGCGGGGGGGCCCTACAATGAGCAGTTCTTC. Its protein product is CASSPGLAGGPYNEQFF. The genes are TRBV6-1 and TRBJ2-1, with 16 bases identical to TRBD2. Germline values: CDR1 MNHNS, CDR2 SASEGT. The CDR3 has 17 amino acids. J was trimmed by 2 bases and V by 6 bases; bases with no gene match: 4.

The table lists this clonotype with a few counts. This beta chain was picked up by a library intended for alpha chains and is off target, so its count carries little meaning. The chain combines TRBV12-3 or TRBV12-4 with TRBJ1-2; no clear D. The CDR3 consists of 14 residues. The V end was cut by 7 bases, the J end by 4 bases, with 16 bases between. In nucleotides, the CDR3 is TGTGCCAGCACCTTAGCCCGGACGGGCTATGGCTACACCTTC. This gives the protein CASTLARTGYGYTF.

This clonotype was seen many times. This beta chain slipped into a library made for alpha chains as a stray read, so its size is not meaningful. The chain uses TRBV5-1 and TRBJ2-7; D might be TRBD1 (7 bases). This CDR3 contains 14 residues. Germline-derived CDR1 and CDR2 are SGHRS and YFSETQ. Trimming removed 3 bases at V and 0 bases at J, with 10 bases between. The DNA for the CDR3 is TGCGCCAGCAGCTGGGGGGACAGCTCCTACGAGCAGTACTTC. It is translated as CASSWGDSSYEQYF.

This clonotype was observed at least ten times. This beta chain is off target for a library built for alpha chains, so its abundance means little. The chain links TRBV11-2 to TRBJ2-4; D gene unclear. Deletions cut 2 bases from V and 6 bases from J, with 5 bases between. Germline V gives CDR1 SGHAT, CDR2 FQNNGV. The CDR3 is made up of 12 amino acids. The CDR3 spells CASSLSLNIQYF. The CDR3 region has the DNA TGTGCCAGCAGCTTATCATTAAACATTCAGTACTTC.

There are many counts of this clonotype. The library was built for alpha chains, so this beta chain is an off-target read and its size means little. The rearrangement uses TRBV10-1 and TRBJ2-7; D unclear. V lost 6 bases and J lost 3, with 15 bases in between. Per the germline V gene, CDR1 is WNHNN and CDR2 is SYGVQD (reference sequence). CDR3 size: 14 residues. The CDR3 loop is CASSRGRSGYEQYF. The CDR3 DNA sequence: TGCGCCAGCAGCAGAGGACGAAGTGGCTACGAGCAGTACTTC.

The table lists this clonotype with many counts. The library was prepared for alpha chains; this beta chain is a stray read, so its frequency means little. The rearrangement uses TRBV10-3 and TRBJ1-1; D remains unclear. V lost 7 bases and J 4 bases, leaving 16 bases between the germline ends. CDR1 and CDR2 (germline): ENHRY, SYGVKD. The CDR3 sequence is 14 residues long. CDR3: CAIKTDAPGTEAFF. CDR3 nucleotides: TGTGCCATCAAGACGGACGCCCCAGGCACTGAAGCTTTCTTT.

This clonotype is classed as medium-sized. With the library built for alpha chains, this beta chain is off target and its frequency is not meaningful. The chain joins TRBV7-9 to TRBJ2-2, with unresolved D. The CDR3 length is 17 residues. Trimming removed 2 bases at V and 5 bases at J, with 18 bases between. CDR1 is SEHNR and CDR2 is FQNEAQ in the germline V gene (reference sequence). The CDR3 here is CASSLTSMPTDTGELFF. As DNA, the CDR3 is TGTGCCAGCAGCTTAACATCAATGCCCACGGATACCGGGGAGCTGTTTTTT.

This clonotype was seen repeatedly, ten times or more. The library was prepared for alpha chains; this beta chain is a stray read, so its frequency means little. This chain uses TRBV18 with TRBJ1-1, with D maybe TRBD1 (5 bases). Deletions cut 6 bases from V and 0 bases from J, with 14 bases between. CDR3 size: 15 residues. Germline CDR1 is KGHSH and CDR2 is LQKENI. CDR3 residues: CASSHPRGLNTEAFF. The CDR3 DNA sequence: TGTGCCAGCTCTCACCCGAGGGGTCTGAACACTGAAGCTTTCTTT.

This clonotype was seen repeatedly, ten times or more. The size of this beta chain means little, since it is a stray read in a library made for alpha chains. This chain uses TRBV4-3 with TRBJ1-5, with unresolved D. Germline V CDR1 and CDR2: LGHNA, YSLEER. V was cut by 5 bases and J by 7 bases, with 15 bases left in between. The CDR3 covers 14 residues. The CDR3: CASSEAIGYQPQHF. The CDR3 DNA reads TGCGCCAGCAGCGAAGCTATAGGATACCAGCCCCAGCATTTT.

This clonotype was seen repeatedly, ten times or more. Found in a library prepared for alpha chains, this beta chain is an off-target read, and its abundance has little meaning. V gene TRBV5-1 combines with J gene TRBJ2-1, with D uncertain. Germline V gene lookup returns CDR1 SGHRS and CDR2 YFSETQ. Trimming removed 4 bases at V and 0 bases at J, with 11 bases between. The CDR3 length is 15 residues. The CDR3 is CASSPVGSSYNEQFF. The CDR3 DNA follows: TGCGCCAGCAGCCCGGTAGGTAGCTCCTACAATGAGCAGTTCTTC.

This clonotype is labeled as medium-sized. Since it is a stray read in a library aimed at alpha chains, this beta chain has a size that is not meaningful. The gene calls are TRBV27 and TRBJ2-7; 7 nucleotides agree with TRBD1. Trimming cost V 3 bases and J 6 bases; bases outside gene matches: 8. Germline V gene data show CDR1 as MNHEY and CDR2 as SMNVEV (reference sequence). CDR3 length equals 14 residues. In DNA, the CDR3 is TGTGCCAGCAGTTTTAACCCGACAGGGACCGAGCAGTACTTC. It yields the protein CASSFNPTGTEQYF.

For this clonotype: This beta chain appears as a stray read in a library generated for alpha chains; its size is not informative. The gene calls are TRBV20-1 and TRBJ1-6; a weak D match, TRBD1 (6 bases). The germline gives CDR1 DFQATT, CDR2 SNEGSKA (reference sequence). CDR3 length equals 14 residues. Trimming left V 5 bases short and J 0 bases short, with 8 bases between. The CDR3 spells CSAVRGSYNSPLHF. The CDR3, as DNA: TGCAGTGCTGTCAGGGGCTCCTATAATTCACCCCTCCACTTT.

Ten or more counts support this clonotype. This beta chain is a stray sequence in a library constructed for alpha chains; its clone size is not meaningful. The chain uses TRBV30 and TRBJ2-3, with 7 bases that match TRBD1. V shed 1 base, J shed 2 bases, and the junction held 9 bases outside the gene matches. CDR1 and CDR2 from the germline V gene are GTSNPN and SVGIG (reference sequence). The CDR3 runs to 16 residues. The CDR3 reads CAWSALGDSYTDTQYF. In nucleotides, the CDR3 is TGTGCCTGGAGTGCCTTAGGGGACAGTTACACAGATACGCAGTATTTT.